This T cell receptor beta chain comes out of a study of metastatic and nonmetastatic thyroid tumors. For the study at large: Repertoires from malignant and benign thyroid patients were compared across blood and tumor or nodule tissue.

This clone has only a few counts. Other DNA variants within this sample encode the same CDR3. TCRdb recomputed clones from the PCR reads via MiXCR. The profile shows tens of thousands of clones, more than 25% of them singletons. No patient had received any treatment before thyroid surgery. The CDR3 has 13 amino acids. Trimming cost V 4 bases and J 0 bases, with 9 bases left between them. Per germline, CDR1 SQVTM and CDR2 ANQGSEA. Sequenced material: blood. The clonotype comes from a male donor with papillary thyroid cancer or a benign thyroid nodule (not recorded which). Some clones in this sample may be carry-over from other donors' samples. This sequence joins TRBV29-1 and TRBJ1-1; the D is unclear. In DNA form, the CDR3 reads TGCAGCGTTGCTGATCGCATGAACACTGAAGCTTTCTTT. It is translated as CSVADRMNTEAFF.